These 26 T cell receptor beta chains were all obtained from the same sample, sequenced in a study of cytomegalovirus exposure and HLA in healthy donors. PCR primers comprised 60 Vbeta and 13 Jbeta primers. The repertoire was sequenced with immunoSEQ multiplex PCR; TCRdb's copy has only in-frame clones and lacks some. The sample consists of around 95,000 clones, about 78% of them appearing once. Sequencing was carried out using PBMCs. The receptor set was obtained from a woman between 40 and 55 years old in good health and CMV-seropositive.

The chain links TRBV7-9 to TRBJ1-1; 9 nucleotides match TRBD1. Looked up from germline, CDR1 is SEHNR and CDR2 is FQNEAQ (reference sequence). This CDR3 contains 17 residues. V dropped 1 base and J dropped 4; count of bases not matched to a gene: 10. The DNA for the CDR3 is TGTGCCAGCAGCTTAGGACAGGGGGACCCCGGGGGCACTGAAGCTTTCTTT. Translating gives CASSLGQGDPGGTEAFF. Variable domain in full (rest from reference TRBV7-9 and TRBJ1-1): DTGVSQNPRHKITKRGQNVTFRCDPISEHNRLYWYRQTLGQGPEFLTYFQNEAQLEKSRLLSDRFSAERPKGSFSTLEIQRTEQGDSAMYLCASSLGQGDPGGTEAFFGQGTRLTVV.

The chain has TRBV5-4 and TRBJ1-1; tentatively, D is TRBD1 (5 bases). With 0 bases removed from V and 5 bases from J, the gap between germline ends came to 11 bases. This CDR3 region has 14 residues. Germline V CDR1 and CDR2: SGHNT, YYREEE (reference sequence). The CDR3 region is CASSLGSGETEAFF. CDR3 nucleotides: TGTGCCAGCAGCTTGGGATCGGGGGAGACTGAAGCTTTCTTT.

The gene calls are TRBV2 and TRBJ1-1; D is uncertain. This CDR3 comprises 11 residues. V was clipped by 5 bases and J by 7 bases, with 8 bases between them. Germline-derived CDR1 and CDR2 are SNHLY and FYNNEI. The chain's CDR3 is CASSSAGEAFF. CDR3 nucleotide sequence: TGTGCCAGCAGTTCAGCGGGTGAAGCTTTCTTT.

The CDR3 coding sequence is TGTGCCAGCAGCTTAGGAGGCGGAACTAATGAAAAACTGTTTTTT. Its translation is CASSLGGGTNEKLFF. This rearrangement joins TRBV11-2 to TRBJ1-4, with D unresolved. CDR1 is SGHAT and CDR2 is FQNNGV in the germline V gene. Deletions cut 1 base from V and 1 base from J, with 7 bases between. This CDR3 region has 15 residues.

This chain joins TRBV19 and TRBJ2-7, with 9 bases lining up with TRBD2. Trimming took 4 bases from V and 5 from J; bases not matched to a gene: 3. The germline CDR1 and CDR2 sequences are LNHDA and SQIVND (reference sequence). The CDR3 length is 13 residues. The CDR3 is CASSNSGSHEQYF. CDR3 nucleotides: TGTGCCAGTAGTAATAGCGGGAGCCACGAGCAGTACTTC.

V gene TRBV5-1 combines with J gene TRBJ2-7; no firm D call. The germline V gene encodes CDR1 SGHRS and CDR2 YFSETQ. The germline V and J ends were trimmed by 2 bases and 0 bases, with 9 bases remaining between them. The CDR3 has 14 amino acids. The CDR3 DNA follows: TGCGCCAGCAGCTTCGACCGGAGCTCCTACGAGCAGTACTTC. This translates into CASSFDRSSYEQYF.

The J gene is TRBJ1-1, the V gene TRBV28, with 12 bases matching TRBD1. The trim removed 5 bases at V and 1 base at J, leaving 8 bases unmatched. The CDR3 covers 17 residues. In germline, CDR1 is MDHEN, CDR2 SYDVKM. The CDR3 loop reads CASSGTGGRPKNTEAFF. In DNA form, the CDR3 reads TGTGCCAGCAGTGGGACAGGGGGCCGACCGAAGAACACTGAAGCTTTCTTT.

Only a few counts were recorded for this clone. This chain links TRBV6-1 with TRBJ2-3; D unresolved. The CDR3 contains 13 residues. The germline CDR1 and CDR2 sequences are MNHNS and SASEGT. V was pared by 2 bases and J by 8 bases, with 11 bases between. The DNA for the CDR3 is TGTGCCAGCAGTGAAAGTATGTCGGGTACGCAGTATTTT. Translated, it gives CASSESMSGTQYF.

CDR3 sequence: CASSPATGEKTQYF. The CDR3 DNA is TGTGCCAGCAGCCCCGCGACAGGGGAGAAGACCCAGTACTTC. The chain has TRBV7-9 and TRBJ2-5, with 8 bases matching TRBD1. The CDR3 sequence is 14 residues long. Germline CDR1 and CDR2: SEHNR and FQNEAQ (reference sequence). Germline trimming cut 5 bases from V and 6 bases from J; bases unmatched to any gene: 8.

This chain uses TRBV7-9 with TRBJ2-4; TRBD2 matches 11 bases. Germline lookup yields CDR1 SEHNR and CDR2 FQNEAQ (reference sequence). CDR3 length: 16 amino acids. The J segment lost 0 bases and the V segment lost 5 bases, leaving 3 bases of the junction unmatched. The CDR3: CASSPGLAGAKNIQYF. CDR3 coding DNA: TGTGCCAGCAGCCCCGGACTAGCGGGAGCCAAAAACATTCAGTACTTC.

The gene calls are TRBV4-2 and TRBJ2-1; 8 positions agree with TRBD2. The ends lost 4 bases at V and 3 bases at J; junction bases unmatched: 8. The CDR3 is 16 amino acids. CDR1 is LGHNA, CDR2 YNFKEQ, per germline. This chain's CDR3 is CASSPTGTRGYNEQFF. The CDR3 region has the DNA TGTGCCAGCAGCCCAACCGGGACTAGAGGCTACAATGAGCAGTTCTTC.

This clone was picked up a small number of times. This sequence joins TRBV11-1 and TRBJ2-5, with a tentative D call TRBD2 (7 bases). CDR3 length: 15 residues. Per germline, CDR1 SGHAT and CDR2 FQDESV (reference sequence). Trimming pared 2 bases from V and 4 bases from J, leaving 14 bases between. CDR3 nucleotides: TGTGCCAGCAGCTTATTCGGGGGGCGCGTAGAGACCCAGTACTTC. Translation: CASSLFGGRVETQYF.

The CDR3 DNA reads TGTGCCAGCAGCTTAGATTGGACAGGGCTAGATGGCTACACCTTC. Translated: CASSLDWTGLDGYTF. The chain joins TRBV7-2 to TRBJ1-2; 8 nucleotides align to TRBD1. Per the germline V gene, CDR1 is SGHTA and CDR2 is FQGNSA. V lost 1 base and J lost 6; bases outside the gene matches: 7. This CDR3 region has 15 residues.

The V call is TRBV5-1, the J call TRBJ1-3, with 8 bases matching TRBD1. Trimming removed 4 bases from V and 8 bases from J; junction bases left unmatched: 8. The CDR3 is made up of 14 amino acids. Germline V gene sequence: CDR1 SGHRS, CDR2 YFSETQ. CDR3 residues: CASSPDSQGDTIYF. In DNA, the CDR3 is TGCGCCAGCAGCCCCGATTCACAGGGGGACACCATATATTTT.

V and J are TRBV2 and TRBJ1-6; D gene ambiguous. Trimming left V 3 bases short and J 7 bases short, with 7 bases between. The CDR3 is 13 amino acids. Germline V gene lookup returns CDR1 SNHLY and CDR2 FYNNEI. Written as DNA, the CDR3 is TGTGCCAGCAGTGACGGGGTGAATTCACCCCTCCACTTT. Translated, it gives CASSDGVNSPLHF. The full variable domain, with the rest looked up from reference TRBV2 and TRBJ1-6, is EPEVTQTPSHQVTQMGQEVILRCVPISNHLYFYWYRQILGQKVEFLVSFYNNEISEKSEIFDDQFSVERPDGSNFTLKIRSTKLEDSAMYFCASSDGVNSPLHFGNGTRLTVT.

The rearrangement links TRBV6-5 to TRBJ2-2; TRBD2 agrees at 8 bases. The CDR3 length is 15 residues. Germline-derived CDR1 and CDR2 are MNHEY and SVGAGI. The junction had 8 bases not matched to a gene; V was cut back by 7 bases and J by 4 bases. The CDR3 reads CASTVGRAVTGELFF. CDR3 coding DNA: TGTGCCAGCACGGTCGGGAGGGCCGTCACCGGGGAGCTGTTTTTT.

The chain links TRBV7-8 to TRBJ1-4; 8 bases line up with TRBD1. V lost 5 bases, J lost 8 bases, and 10 bases stayed unmatched. Looked up from germline, CDR1 is SGHVS and CDR2 is FQNEAQ. The CDR3 covers 15 residues. This CDR3 reads CASSTRRGPEEKLFF. In DNA form, the CDR3 reads TGTGCCAGCAGCACACGCAGGGGGCCCGAAGAAAAACTGTTTTTT.

The chain recombines TRBV19 with TRBJ1-3; tentative D call: TRBD1 (6 bases). Germline lookup yields CDR1 LNHDA and CDR2 SQIVND (reference sequence). The germline V and J ends were trimmed by 8 bases and 5 bases, with 19 bases remaining between them. There are 15 residues in the CDR3. CDR3 DNA sequence: TGTGCCAGTCTTGCGGACAGCGGACAGCGAAACACCATATATTTT. Translating it yields CASLADSGQRNTIYF. Using reference TRBV19 and TRBJ1-3 for the parts outside the CDR3, the full variable domain is DGGITQSPKYLFRKEGQNVTLSCEQNLNHDAMYWYRQDPGQGLRLIYYSQIVNDFQKGDIAEGYSVSREKKESFPLTVTSAQKNPTAFYLCASLADSGQRNTIYFGEGSWLTVV.

The CDR3, as DNA: TGTGCCAGCAGTGTCGACGGGAAGGAGACAGATACGCAGTATTTT. Translating it yields CASSVDGKETDTQYF. This chain uses TRBV2 with TRBJ2-3, with D maybe TRBD2 (5 bases). The V end was cut by 4 bases, the J end by 3 bases, with 14 bases between. Looked up from germline, CDR1 is SNHLY and CDR2 is FYNNEI. The CDR3 consists of 15 residues.

The genes are TRBV4-1 and TRBJ2-3; 7 nucleotides agree with TRBD2. The length of the CDR3 is 14 residues. Germline V gives CDR1 MGHRA, CDR2 YSYEKL. V lost 3 bases and J lost 2; bases outside the gene matches: 2. CDR3 amino acids: CASSHGTITDTQYF. In DNA, the CDR3 is TGCGCCAGCAGCCACGGGACTATCACAGATACGCAGTATTTT.

The CDR3 reads CASSESRVQETQYF. The CDR3 DNA is TGTGCCAGCAGTGAATCCCGGGTTCAAGAGACCCAGTACTTC. The rearrangement uses TRBV6-1 and TRBJ2-5; D remains ambiguous. Trimming pared 2 bases from V and 2 bases from J, leaving 9 bases between. The CDR3 is 14 residues long. Germline V gives CDR1 MNHNS, CDR2 SASEGT.

V usage is TRBV28 and J usage is TRBJ2-2; 12 bases are shared with TRBD2. The CDR3 runs 15 residues. The germline V gene has CDR1 MDHEN and CDR2 SYDVKM. The J segment lost 4 bases and the V segment lost 9 bases, leaving 6 bases of the junction unmatched. The CDR3 loop reads CASKGLAGFTGELFF. CDR3 sequence (DNA): TGTGCCAGTAAAGGACTAGCGGGGTTCACCGGGGAGCTGTTTTTT.

This clone has just a few counts. The V gene is TRBV29-1, the J gene TRBJ2-3; D gene unclear. Germline CDR1 reads SQVTM; CDR2 reads ANQGSEA. Trimming shortened V by 8 bases and J by 4 bases, and 10 bases separated the two germline ends. The CDR3 has 11 residues. The CDR3 DNA reads as TGCAGCCCTAGAATTTCAGATACGCAGTATTTT. Its protein product is CSPRISDTQYF.

The chain recombines TRBV30 with TRBJ1-5; D remains ambiguous. V lost 0 bases, J lost 6 bases, and 12 bases lay in between. This CDR3 is built from 14 residues. Germline assignment: CDR1 GTSNPN and CDR2 SVGIG (reference sequence). CDR3 sequence: CAWSVKGSGQPQHF. CDR3 nucleotides: TGTGCCTGGAGTGTAAAGGGAAGCGGTCAGCCCCAGCATTTT.

The chain couples TRBV10-3 to TRBJ2-1, with 8 bases identical to TRBD2. Germline V gives CDR1 ENHRY, CDR2 SYGVKD. V gave up 6 bases and J gave up 0 bases; unmatched junction bases: 4. The CDR3 covers 15 residues. CDR3 region: CAIRLAESSYNEQFF. CDR3 DNA: TGTGCCATCAGACTAGCGGAGAGCTCCTACAATGAGCAGTTCTTC.

CDR3 loop: CASSALAPSYNEQFF. The DNA for the CDR3 is TGTGCCAGCAGCGCCCTAGCACCCTCCTACAATGAGCAGTTCTTC. This chain connects TRBV6-5 to TRBJ2-1, with D possibly matching TRBD2 (5 bases). Germline lookup yields CDR1 MNHEY and CDR2 SVGAGI. V was cut by 6 bases and J by 0 bases, with 12 bases left in between. The CDR3 is 15 amino acids.